This T cell receptor beta chain was recovered during a study of vaccination effects on CD4 cells after COVID-19. Regarding this clone: Its antigen remains unidentified.

Within the ViraFEST assay, antigen-specific CD4+ T cells underwent expansion with viral peptide pools prior to sequencing. Following culture for about 11 days, CD4+ T cells were isolated. It was between March and December 2020 that the person had a SARS-CoV-2 infection confirmed by PCR. CDR3 length: 15 residues. Trimming cost V 5 bases and J 2 bases; bases outside gene matches: 6. The germline V gene encodes CDR1 SEHNR and CDR2 FQNEAQ (reference sequence). Profiled with immunoSEQ multiplex PCR; TCRdb holds only in-frame clones, not every one. The sample lists roughly 70,000 clones, 60% to 75% occurring once.

The V and J genes are TRBV7-9 and TRBJ2-7; the match to TRBD1 covers 10 bases. The sequence came from a human donor who had a prior SARS-CoV-2 infection. Sequencing used CD4+ T cells from PBMCs cultured with HIV peptides, obtained before COVID-19 vaccination. Regarding subset: HIV-1 Nef peptide pool negative control/reference culture. The CDR3 nucleotides read TGTGCCAGCAGCCCCCGGGACAGGGGCGCCTACGAGCAGTACTTC. Its translation: CASSPRDRGAYEQYF.